The rows below give T cell receptor beta chains drawn from one sample of a study of blood T cell repertoires in COVID-19. The method was immunoSEQ multiplex PCR; TCRdb's version includes in-frame clones alone and lacks a portion of them. The table lists 45,000 to 55,000 clones, 60% to 80% of them singletons. The sequenced material came from PBMCs or T cells enriched from blood (not recorded which). These TCRs come from a woman in her forties or fifties with acute COVID-19. Each CDR3 is given with its conserved first and last residue. Clone size is given for some rows only: seen once, a few or many times, or a class if the clone is expanded.

>TRBJ2-5|TRBV6-5|16|-
CASSYSSSGGSETQYF
>TRBJ1-2|TRBV19|13|once
CASTQTGSYGYTF
>TRBJ2-1|TRBV10-3|16|-
CAISESLRPGYNEQFF
>TRBJ1-3|TRBV2|13|-
CASSRDSGNTIYF
>TRBJ2-2|TRBV11-2|16|-
CASSSRDRVNTGELFF
>TRBJ1-1|TRBV28|16|-
CASSLGTVVRVTEAFF
>TRBJ2-3|TRBV4-2|16|-
CASSQGWGGDTDTQYF
>TRBJ1-1|TRBV6-5|14|-
CASGQGASYTEAFF
>TRBJ2-1|TRBV28|13|-
CASRGTGGIEQFF
>TRBJ2-3|TRBV10-3|14|-
CAISDSLSTDTQYF
>TRBJ2-1|TRBV7-2|13|-
CASSLGLAREQFF
>TRBJ2-5|TRBV19|13|-
CASASGEIETQYF
>TRBJ1-6|TRBV9|16|-
CASSVEAGPNNSPLHF
>TRBJ1-2|TRBV27|15|few
CARWDRGRANYGYTF
>TRBJ2-1|TRBV12-3/TRBV12-4|13|-
CASSTRLAGDQFF
>TRBJ2-5|TRBV6-2/TRBV6-3|15|-
CASSLLLAGGETQYF
>TRBJ2-7|TRBV7-2|15|-
CASSLDGTSSREQYF
>TRBJ2-1|TRBV5-8|15|-
CASSPTQGEANEQFF
>TRBJ2-1|TRBV2|10|-
CASSVTVSFF
>TRBJ2-7|TRBV27|12|-
CASSAPRGEQYF
>TRBJ1-5|TRBV3-1/TRBV3-2|15|-
CASSPQRGVGQPQHF
>TRBJ2-7|TRBV10-3|16|-
CAISESQGGPSYEQYF
>TRBJ1-6|TRBV5-1|15|-
CASSLALDRNSPLHF
>TRBJ1-6|TRBV5-1|15|-
CASSLSTGGGSPLHF
>TRBJ2-7|TRBV30|16|few
CAWSLGGGTVAYEQYF
>TRBJ1-2|TRBV6-5|14|few
CASKTGGASYGYTF
>TRBJ2-1|TRBV6-5|14|-
CASVRDLADNEQFF
>TRBJ1-6|TRBV5-6|17|-
CASSSDSGQGHNSPLHF
>TRBJ1-1|TRBV2|15|-
CASRGADKMNTEAFF
>TRBJ2-1|TRBV28|12|-
CASSLSYNEQFF
>TRBJ2-5|TRBV14|18|-
CASSQGLPSGGRQETQYF
>TRBJ1-5|TRBV7-8|17|-
CASSLYRLLNSNQPQHF
>TRBJ2-1|TRBV18|15|-
CASSPSGDPYNEQFF
>TRBJ2-1|TRBV12-3/TRBV12-4|13|few
CASSPQGAGEQFF
>TRBJ2-1|TRBV19|18|-
CASSISLAPGQGCNEQFF
>TRBJ1-1|TRBV7-3|14|-
CASSPRGQDTEAFF
>TRBJ2-1|TRBV5-1|15|-
CASSLVAFSYNEQFF
>TRBJ2-5|TRBV2|14|-
CASKLAGGVETQYF
>TRBJ1-1|TRBV6-5|12|-
CASGGSYTEAFF
>TRBJ1-5|TRBV19|14|-
CASYKTGEHQPQHF
>TRBJ2-7|TRBV7-2|14|-
CASSFHADAYEQYF
>TRBJ2-2|TRBV27|15|-
CASSFTAGGPGELFF
>TRBJ2-3|TRBV10-3|15|-
CAISETSGVVDTQYF
>TRBJ1-5|TRBV2|13|-
CASRGTGGQPQHF
>TRBJ2-5|TRBV5-6|14|-
CASASRGGDWQQYF
>TRBJ1-2|TRBV10-2|14|-
CASSEVRVEYGYTF
>TRBJ1-1|TRBV27|15|few
CASSLRPGGAVEAFF
>TRBJ1-1|TRBV9|14|-
CASSATPTNTEAFF
>TRBJ1-4|TRBV7-9|14|few
CASSAGQHNEKLFF
>TRBJ2-5|TRBV24-1|13|-
CATGTGAQETQYF
>TRBJ2-5|TRBV2|18|few
CASTKGRVIAGGQETQYF
>TRBJ1-4|TRBV5-1|15|-
CASSSTGTGNEKLFF
>TRBJ1-2|TRBV24-1|13|-
CATGHEGDYGYTF
>TRBJ2-7|TRBV28|15|-
CASSTQTPTVAEQYF
>TRBJ1-2|TRBV19|15|-
CASSIEQGNLYGYTF
>TRBJ2-1|TRBV5-8|16|-
CASSLILTSDYNEQFF
>TRBJ1-1|TRBV14|13|-
CASSLGTGGFAFF
>TRBJ1-3|TRBV3-1/TRBV3-2|16|-
CASSNKYLHARNTIYF